One sample yielded the 10 T cell receptor beta chains listed below, sequenced in a study of T-cell reconstitution after alpha-beta-depleted transplantation in children. Preparation of the TCRbeta library used unique molecular identifiers. One entry per CDR3 protein, called by TCRdb with MiXCR from the PCR reads. This sample has roughly 570,000 distinct CDR3 sequences, with 20% to 30% found just once. This specimen consisted of PBMCs, obtained before TCRalphabeta/CD19-depleted stem cell transplant. These receptors were taken from a boy under two years old with Wiskott-Aldrich syndrome, due to receive a stem cell transplant.

This chain connects TRBV18 to TRBJ1-1; tentative D call: TRBD1 (6 bases). The CDR3 contains 15 residues. Germline CDR1 KGHSH, CDR2 LQKENI. Trimming took off 3 bases at V and 1 base at J, with 12 bases between the two ends. CDR3: CASSPGQPKNTEAFF. CDR3 nucleotide sequence: TGTGCCAGCTCACCCGGACAGCCAAAGAACACTGAAGCTTTCTTT.

The gene calls are TRBV5-1 and TRBJ2-5, with TRBD2 as a possible D gene (6 bases). This CDR3 region has 14 residues. CDR1 is SGHRS, CDR2 YFSETQ, per germline. V was shortened by 0 bases and J by 3 bases, with 9 bases between the two germline ends. The CDR3 DNA reads TGCGCCAGCAGCTTGGAGGCGGGGAAAGAGACCCAGTACTTC. Its translation is CASSLEAGKETQYF. Based on the CDR3 plus reference TRBV5-1 and TRBJ2-5, the full variable domain is KAGVTQTPRYLIKTRGQQVTLSCSPISGHRSVSWYQQTPGQGLQFLFEYFSETQRNKGNFPGRFSGRQFSNSRSEMNVSTLELGDSALYLCASSLEAGKETQYFGPGTRLLVL.

This clonotype was seen more than once but under ten times. This chain uses TRBV24-1 with TRBJ2-1; D unresolved. Trimming shortened V by 4 bases and J by 8 bases, and 11 bases separated the two germline ends. The CDR3 runs 13 residues. Per the germline V gene, CDR1 is KGHDR and CDR2 is SFDVKD. The CDR3 nucleotides read TGTGCCACCAGTGACCCTTCGGTGGATGAGCAGTTCTTC. Translating gives CATSDPSVDEQFF.

This clonotype was seen more than once but under ten times. The CDR3 spells CASSLFHEQYF. The CDR3 coding sequence is TGTGCCAGCAGCTTGTTCCACGAGCAGTACTTC. The J gene is TRBJ2-7, the V gene TRBV11-2; D not certain. Germline-derived CDR1 and CDR2 are SGHAT and FQNNGV. V lost 3 bases and J lost 5, with 5 bases in between. This CDR3 comprises 11 residues.

The chain joins TRBV15 to TRBJ2-1; possibly TRBD1 or TRBD2 for D (5 bases each). Germline CDR1 reads LNHNV; CDR2 reads YYDKDF (reference sequence). Trimming removed 1 base from V and 6 bases from J, with 16 bases in between. This CDR3 spans 16 amino acids. Here the CDR3 DNA reads TGTGCCACCAGCAGAGTGGATGGGACCCCCACCAATGAGCAGTTCTTC. Amino acid sequence: CATSRVDGTPTNEQFF. The complete variable domain, with remaining parts taken from reference TRBV15 and TRBJ2-1, reads DAMVIQNPRYQVTQFGKPVTLSCSQTLNHNVMYWYQQKSSQAPKLLFHYYDKDFNNEADTPDNFQSRRPNTSFCFLDIRSPGLGDTAMYLCATSRVDGTPTNEQFFGPGTRLTVL.

The chain uses TRBV7-2 and TRBJ1-6; a weak D match, TRBD1 (6 bases). Germline-derived CDR1 and CDR2 are SGHTA and FQGNSA. Trimming left V 2 bases short and J 13 bases short, with 9 bases between. The CDR3 extends over 12 amino acids. CDR3 sequence: CASSLYRAPLHF. The DNA for the CDR3 is TGTGCCAGCAGCTTATACAGGGCTCCCCTCCACTTT.

In this sample, this clonotype turned up once. The chain links TRBV20-1 to TRBJ2-1; 9 bases fit TRBD2. V was clipped by 6 bases and J by 7 bases; unmatched bases: 13. This CDR3 contains 15 residues. CDR1 and CDR2 (germline): DFQATT, SNEGSKA (reference sequence). CDR3 amino acids: CSAVSGRPTRNEQFF. The CDR3 DNA is TGCAGTGCGGTCAGCGGGAGGCCGACGAGGAATGAGCAGTTCTTC.

This clonotype came up a few times. This rearrangement joins TRBV5-6 to TRBJ2-6; no clear D gene. Germline V gives CDR1 SGHDT, CDR2 YYEEEE. The CDR3 loop spans 14 amino acids. The ends were cut back, 5 bases at V and 1 base at J, with 7 bases in the middle. This CDR3 is CASRLGSGANVLTF. The CDR3 DNA is TGTGCCAGCAGGCTCGGGTCTGGGGCCAACGTCCTGACTTTC. Together with reference TRBV5-6 and TRBJ2-6, the CDR3 gives the full variable domain: DAGVTQSPTHLIKTRGQQVTLRCSPKSGHDTVSWYQQALGQGPQFIFQYYEEEERQRGNFPDRFSGHQFPNYSSELNVNALLLGDSALYLCASRLGSGANVLTFGAGSRLTVL.

The genes are TRBV2 and TRBJ2-5; a weak D match, TRBD1 (6 bases). The germline V gene encodes CDR1 SNHLY and CDR2 FYNNEI. V lost 6 bases, J lost 13 bases, and 27 bases lay in between. This CDR3 is 15 amino acids long. CDR3 protein: CASSPGAGDSPAPYF. The CDR3 DNA is TGTGCCAGCAGCCCCGGGGCAGGGGATAGCCCGGCTCCGTACTTC.

The V call is TRBV7-2, the J call TRBJ2-2; a weak D match, TRBD2 (5 bases). CDR1 is SGHTA and CDR2 is FQGNSA in the germline V gene. The CDR3 has 15 residues. V shed 5 bases and J shed 0 bases, with 10 bases lying between them. The DNA of the CDR3 is TGTGCCAGCAGCGCGGGCTCCTCGAACACCGGGGAGCTGTTTTTT. Encoded protein: CASSAGSSNTGELFF.